A selection of T cell receptor beta chains follows, all from one sample in a study of shared clonotypes between healthy human individuals. The table came from immunoSEQ multiplex PCR; TCRdb's copy has only in-frame clones and leaves some out. The sample gives roughly 2.6 million clones, 90% to 95% of which show up once; over 0.12% is in the top ten. The sequenced sample was naive CD4+ T cells sorted from blood. The receptor source for this set is a man between 18 and 35 years old in good health. Each CDR3 is given with its conserved first and last residue. The D gene is left open where the match is weak.

J gene	D gene	V gene	CDR3 protein	CDR3 DNA
TRBJ2-3	-	TRBV7-2	CASSVRRADTQYF	TGTGCCAGCAGCGTTAGGAGGGCGGATACGCAGTATTTT
TRBJ2-7	TRBD1	TRBV27	CASRQPTGSYEQYF	TGTGCCAGCAGGCAACCGACAGGGTCCTACGAGCAGTACTTC
TRBJ2-5	-	TRBV29-1	CSVGGWAGQETQYF	TGCAGCGTTGGAGGATGGGCAGGACAAGAGACCCAGTACTTC
TRBJ2-7	-	TRBV30	CAWSVGGSYEQYF	TGTGCCTGGAGTGTAGGGGGAAGCTACGAGCAGTACTTC
TRBJ2-5	TRBD1	TRBV6-1	CASTRTGGAETQYF	TGTGCCAGCACCCGGACAGGGGGCGCGGAGACCCAGTACTTC
TRBJ2-1	TRBD2	TRBV5-1	CASSLEREWFHNEQFF	TGCGCCAGCAGCTTGGAGCGGGAGTGGTTCCACAATGAGCAGTTCTTC
TRBJ1-2	TRBD1	TRBV7-9	CASSRDSGTGNGYTF	TGTGCCAGCAGCCGTGACTCCGGGACAGGGAACGGCTACACCTTC
TRBJ2-2	TRBD1	TRBV2	CASRRDRVDTGELFF	TGTGCCAGCAGGAGGGACAGAGTGGACACCGGGGAGCTGTTTTTT
TRBJ1-2	-	TRBV30	CAWEESFPYGYTF	TGTGCCTGGGAGGAGTCGTTCCCCTATGGCTACACCTTC
TRBJ2-7	TRBD1	TRBV19	CASSRSTGPGGFYEQYF	TGTGCCAGTAGCAGATCAACTGGGCCAGGGGGATTCTACGAGCAGTACTTC